A selection of T cell receptor beta chains follows, all from one sample in a study of post-analysis software for immune sequencing data. MiXCR, applied by TCRdb to the PCR reads, yields one record per CDR3 protein. The data show hundreds of thousands of distinct CDR3 sequences, roughly 45% seen once. The sample was blood. Every receptor here comes from a girl aged 10 to 17 with multiple sclerosis. Each CDR3 is given with its conserved first and last residue. The D gene is left open where the match is weak. Where a row states a size, it is once, few, many or the class of an expanded clone; other rows omit it.

length: 16
V: TRBV20-1
size: few
J: TRBJ2-7
D: NA
CDR3: CSARGGDLQGSYEQYF
DNA: TGCAGTGCTAGAGGTGGGGACCTACAGGGCTCCTACGAGCAGTACTTC

length: 16
V: TRBV27
size: NA
J: TRBJ2-1
D: TRBD2
CDR3: CASSLFSGGQGNEQFF
DNA: TGTGCCAGCAGTTTATTCTCGGGAGGGCAAGGGAATGAGCAGTTCTTC

length: 17
V: TRBV2
size: NA
J: TRBJ2-1
D: NA
CDR3: CASSEARGRGSYNEQFF
DNA: TGTGCCAGCAGTGAAGCGCGGGGGCGGGGGTCCTACAATGAGCAGTTCTTC

length: 15
V: TRBV5-1
size: few
J: TRBJ1-1
D: NA
CDR3: CASSLGRGARTEAFF
DNA: TGCGCCAGCAGCTTGGGTCGGGGGGCGCGGACTGAAGCTTTCTTT

length: 18
V: TRBV4-3
size: NA
J: TRBJ2-1
D: TRBD1
CDR3: CASSLRVDRGSSYNEQFF
DNA: TGCGCCAGCAGCCTTAGGGTGGACAGGGGAAGCTCCTACAATGAGCAGTTCTTC

length: 15
V: TRBV29-1
size: NA
J: TRBJ2-4
D: NA
CDR3: CSVVPRTAFSYVQYF
DNA: TGCAGCGTTGTTCCACGGACAGCTTTTTCCTACGTGCAGTACTTC

length: 14
V: TRBV27
size: NA
J: TRBJ1-5
D: NA
CDR3: CASREGQPGQPQHF
DNA: TGTGCCAGCAGGGAGGGTCAGCCAGGGCAGCCCCAGCATTTT

length: 14
V: TRBV20-1
size: few
J: TRBJ2-7
D: TRBD1
CDR3: CSARDAGQGQEQYF
DNA: TGCAGTGCTAGAGATGCGGGACAGGGTCAAGAGCAGTACTTC

length: 14
V: TRBV20-1
size: NA
J: TRBJ1-1
D: NA
CDR3: CSARVGEGNTEAFF
DNA: TGCAGTGCTAGAGTCGGGGAGGGGAACACTGAAGCTTTCTTT

length: 15
V: TRBV20-1
size: once
J: TRBJ1-2
D: TRBD1
CDR3: CSASVRDRGQYGYTF
DNA: TGCAGTGCTAGCGTCCGGGACAGGGGGCAGTATGGCTACACCTTC

length: 14
V: TRBV18
size: few
J: TRBJ2-1
D: TRBD1
CDR3: CASSPRDRAHEQFF
DNA: TGTGCCAGCTCACCACGAGACAGGGCCCATGAGCAGTTCTTC

length: 13
V: TRBV7-2
size: NA
J: TRBJ2-7
D: NA
CDR3: CASSTPGGREQYF
DNA: TGTGCCAGCAGCACTCCGGGGGGCCGCGAGCAGTACTTC

length: 15
V: TRBV29-1
size: NA
J: TRBJ1-1
D: TRBD1
CDR3: CSVGVDQGGKTEAFF
DNA: TGCAGCGTTGGGGTGGATCAGGGGGGAAAGACTGAAGCTTTCTTT

length: 14
V: TRBV7-2
size: NA
J: TRBJ2-7
D: TRBD2
CDR3: CASTSTSGRYEQYF
DNA: TGTGCCAGCACCTCGACTAGCGGGAGGTACGAGCAGTACTTC

length: 15
V: TRBV20-1
size: few
J: TRBJ2-3
D: TRBD2
CDR3: CSASQAAGVGDTQYF
DNA: TGCAGTGCTAGTCAGGCGGCGGGAGTCGGAGATACGCAGTATTTT

length: 15
V: TRBV29-1
size: few
J: TRBJ1-1
D: TRBD1
CDR3: CSVVTRDRGDTEAFF
DNA: TGCAGCGTTGTGACCCGGGACAGGGGGGACACTGAAGCTTTCTTT

length: 15
V: TRBV15
size: NA
J: TRBJ1-1
D: NA
CDR3: CATSTPGRWNTEAFF
DNA: TGTGCCACCAGCACTCCGGGACGGTGGAACACTGAAGCTTTCTTT

length: 19
V: TRBV6-1
size: NA
J: TRBJ2-3
D: TRBD2
CDR3: CASSEDPLLAGTSTDTQYF
DNA: TGTGCCAGCAGTGAAGACCCCTTGCTAGCGGGGACTAGCACAGATACGCAGTATTTT

length: 15
V: TRBV7-9
size: NA
J: TRBJ1-4
D: TRBD1
CDR3: CASSKWTGRSEKLFF
DNA: TGTGCCAGCAGCAAATGGACAGGGAGAAGTGAAAAACTGTTTTTT

length: 16
V: TRBV20-1
size: NA
J: TRBJ2-7
D: TRBD1
CDR3: CSVSWLGQASSYEQYF
DNA: TGCAGTGTGTCGTGGCTTGGACAGGCCTCCTCCTACGAGCAGTACTTC

length: 13
V: TRBV7-7
size: many
J: TRBJ2-5
D: NA
CDR3: CASSLGYRETQYF
DNA: TGTGCTAGCAGCTTAGGTTACCGGGAGACCCAGTACTTC

length: 17
V: TRBV20-1
size: NA
J: TRBJ2-1
D: TRBD2
CDR3: CSASVGSGMIGGNEQFF
DNA: TGCAGTGCTAGTGTCGGTAGCGGGATGATTGGCGGGAATGAGCAGTTCTTC

length: 13
V: TRBV28
size: few
J: TRBJ1-2
D: NA
CDR3: CASSLSRLYGYTF
DNA: TGTGCCAGCAGTTTGTCCAGGCTCTATGGCTACACCTTC

length: 14
V: TRBV20-1
size: few
J: TRBJ2-3
D: TRBD2
CDR3: CSAKTRISGMGQYF
DNA: TGCAGTGCTAAAACCCGAATAAGCGGGATGGGGCAGTATTTT

length: 12
V: TRBV2
size: few
J: TRBJ1-2
D: NA
CDR3: CASIGQGFGYTF
DNA: TGTGCCAGCATAGGGCAGGGCTTTGGCTACACCTTC

length: 12
V: TRBV27
size: few
J: TRBJ2-1
D: NA
CDR3: CASGFNGNEQFF
DNA: TGTGCCAGCGGGTTCAATGGCAATGAGCAGTTCTTC

length: 14
V: TRBV27
size: NA
J: TRBJ2-7
D: TRBD1
CDR3: CASTRTGSSYEQYF
DNA: TGTGCCAGCACTAGGACAGGAAGCTCCTACGAGCAGTACTTC

length: 16
V: TRBV20-1
size: few
J: TRBJ2-1
D: TRBD2
CDR3: CSARVSAGEWYNEQFF
DNA: TGCAGTGCTAGAGTATCAGCGGGAGAATGGTACAATGAGCAGTTCTTC

length: 15
V: TRBV6-5
size: NA
J: TRBJ2-1
D: TRBD2
CDR3: CASSYSTSGRWGQFF
DNA: TGTGCCAGCAGTTACAGTACTAGCGGGAGGTGGGGGCAGTTCTTC

length: 14
V: TRBV20-1
size: NA
J: TRBJ2-7
D: NA
CDR3: CSARDRLRAYEQYF
DNA: TGCAGTGCTAGAGATCGGTTACGGGCCTACGAGCAGTACTTC

length: 15
V: TRBV11-2
size: NA
J: TRBJ2-3
D: TRBD2
CDR3: CASSLAGGPTDTQYF
DNA: TGTGCCAGCAGCTTAGCGGGAGGCCCAACAGATACGCAGTATTTT

length: 13
V: TRBV7-9
size: NA
J: TRBJ2-1
D: TRBD1
CDR3: CASSSRGRDEQFF
DNA: TGTGCCAGCAGCTCCAGGGGGCGGGATGAGCAGTTCTTC

length: 13
V: TRBV19
size: NA
J: TRBJ2-1
D: NA
CDR3: CASSMNSNNEQFF
DNA: TGTGCCAGTAGTATGAACTCCAACAATGAGCAGTTCTTC

length: 19
V: TRBV5-1
size: few
J: TRBJ2-1
D: TRBD2
CDR3: CASSLVGTSGRFSYNEQFF
DNA: TGCGCCAGCAGCTTGGTTGGGACTAGCGGGAGATTCTCCTACAATGAGCAGTTCTTC

length: 14
V: TRBV4-2
size: NA
J: TRBJ2-1
D: TRBD1
CDR3: CASSQDLLDRGQFF
DNA: TGTGCCAGCAGCCAAGATTTATTAGACAGGGGGCAGTTCTTC

length: 14
V: TRBV15
size: NA
J: TRBJ2-5
D: NA
CDR3: CATSRVRGMETQYF
DNA: TGTGCCACCAGCAGAGTACGGGGGATGGAGACCCAGTACTTC

length: 13
V: TRBV12-3/TRBV12-4
size: few
J: TRBJ2-1
D: TRBD1
CDR3: CASSPRQGDEQFF
DNA: TGTGCCAGCAGTCCCCGACAGGGCGACGAGCAGTTCTTC

length: 17
V: TRBV11-2
size: NA
J: TRBJ2-1
D: NA
CDR3: CASSTQEWPSSYNEQFF
DNA: TGTGCCAGCAGCACCCAGGAATGGCCCAGCTCCTACAATGAGCAGTTCTTC

length: 15
V: TRBV7-8
size: few
J: TRBJ2-1
D: TRBD2
CDR3: CASSLAREVFNEQFF
DNA: TGTGCCAGCAGCTTAGCGCGGGAGGTTTTCAATGAGCAGTTCTTC

length: 15
V: TRBV5-1
size: NA
J: TRBJ1-6
D: NA
CDR3: CASSLDRLGSSPLHF
DNA: TGTGCCAGCAGCTTGGATCGGCTCGGAAGTTCACCCCTCCACTTT

length: 17
V: TRBV12-3/TRBV12-4
size: few
J: TRBJ2-6
D: TRBD1
CDR3: CASSPRSTGAGANVLTF
DNA: TGTGCCAGCAGTCCTCGCTCAACAGGGGCTGGGGCCAACGTCCTGACTTTC